This TCR beta chain was sequenced during a study of T cell changes during pregnancy in multiple sclerosis. Per the germline V gene, CDR1 is SGHDT and CDR2 is YYEEEE. The CDR3 runs to 15 residues. The V end lost 0 bases, the J end lost 1 base, and 8 bases lay between the germline ends. This table comes from immunoSEQ multiplex PCR, and its TCRdb copy is limited to in-frame clones, with some not included. The top ten hold about 3.5% of the sample, which has around 100,000 clones, roughly nine tenths seen once. V gene TRBV5-6 combines with J gene TRBJ2-1, with a weak D call TRBD1 (5 bases). The receptor comes from a female donor with multiple sclerosis, enrolled in a pregnancy study. The sequences come from peripheral blood, collected after pregnancy. CDR3 sequence reads: CASSLGQGSYNEQFF. Written as DNA, the CDR3 is TGTGCCAGCAGCTTGGGGCAGGGATCCTACAATGAGCAGTTCTTC.